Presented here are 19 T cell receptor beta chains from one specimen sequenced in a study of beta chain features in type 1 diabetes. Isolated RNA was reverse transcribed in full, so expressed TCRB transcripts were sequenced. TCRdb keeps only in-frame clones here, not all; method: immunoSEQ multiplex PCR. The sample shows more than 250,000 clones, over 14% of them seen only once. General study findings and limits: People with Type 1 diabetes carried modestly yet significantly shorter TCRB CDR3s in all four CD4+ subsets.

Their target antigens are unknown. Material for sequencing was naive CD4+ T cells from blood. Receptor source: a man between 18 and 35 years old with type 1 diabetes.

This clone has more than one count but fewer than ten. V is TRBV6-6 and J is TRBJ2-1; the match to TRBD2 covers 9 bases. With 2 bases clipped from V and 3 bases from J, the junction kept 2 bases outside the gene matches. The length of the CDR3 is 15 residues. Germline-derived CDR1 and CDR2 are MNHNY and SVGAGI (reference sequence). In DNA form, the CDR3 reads TGTGCCAGCAGTTACGCTAGCGGGGTCTACAATGAGCAGTTCTTC. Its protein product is CASSYASGVYNEQFF.

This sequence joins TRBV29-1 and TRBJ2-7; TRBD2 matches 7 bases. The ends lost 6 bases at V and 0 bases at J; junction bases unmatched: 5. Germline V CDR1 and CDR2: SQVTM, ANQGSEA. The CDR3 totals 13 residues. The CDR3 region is CSVGSSGSYEQYF. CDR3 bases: TGCAGCGTGGGGTCTAGCGGCTCCTACGAGCAGTACTTC.

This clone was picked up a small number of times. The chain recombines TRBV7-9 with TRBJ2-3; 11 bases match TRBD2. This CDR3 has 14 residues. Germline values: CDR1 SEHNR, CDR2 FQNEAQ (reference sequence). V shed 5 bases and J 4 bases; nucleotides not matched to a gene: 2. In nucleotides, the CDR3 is TGTGCCAGCAGCCGTAGCGGGAGGGCAGATACGCAGTATTTT. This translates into CASSRSGRADTQYF.

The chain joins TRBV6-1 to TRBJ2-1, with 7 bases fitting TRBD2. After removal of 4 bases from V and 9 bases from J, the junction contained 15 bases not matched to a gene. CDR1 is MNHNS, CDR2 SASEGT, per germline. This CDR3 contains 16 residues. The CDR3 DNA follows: TGTGCCAGCAGTGCATTCGGGGCGGGAGAGTCGGTTGAGCAGTTCTTC. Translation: CASSAFGAGESVEQFF.

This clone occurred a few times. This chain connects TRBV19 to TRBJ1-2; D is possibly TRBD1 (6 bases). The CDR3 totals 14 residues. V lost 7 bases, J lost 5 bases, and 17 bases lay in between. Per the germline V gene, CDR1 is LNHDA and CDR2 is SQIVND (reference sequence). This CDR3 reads CASKKGQSTYGYTF. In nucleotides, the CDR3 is TGTGCCAGTAAGAAAGGACAGTCAACATATGGCTACACCTTC.

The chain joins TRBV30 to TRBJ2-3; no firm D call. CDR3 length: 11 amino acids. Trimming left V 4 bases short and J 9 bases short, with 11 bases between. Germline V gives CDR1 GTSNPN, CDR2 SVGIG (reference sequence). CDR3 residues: CAWIPHLTQYF. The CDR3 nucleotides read TGTGCCTGGATCCCCCATCTAACGCAGTATTTT.

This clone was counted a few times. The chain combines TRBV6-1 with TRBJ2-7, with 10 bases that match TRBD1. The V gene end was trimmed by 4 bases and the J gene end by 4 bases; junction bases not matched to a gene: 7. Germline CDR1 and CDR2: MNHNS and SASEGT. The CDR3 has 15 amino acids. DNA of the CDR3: TGTGCCAGCAGTGCCCAGACAGGGGGCTTTTACGAGCAGTACTTC. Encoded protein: CASSAQTGGFYEQYF.

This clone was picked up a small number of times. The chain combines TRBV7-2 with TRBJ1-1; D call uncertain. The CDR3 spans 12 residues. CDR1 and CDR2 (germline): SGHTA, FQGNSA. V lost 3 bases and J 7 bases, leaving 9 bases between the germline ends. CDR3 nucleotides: TGTGCCAGCAGCTTTACTAGTGATGAAGCTTTCTTT. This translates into CASSFTSDEAFF. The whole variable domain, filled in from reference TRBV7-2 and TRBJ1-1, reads GAGVSQSPSNKVTEKGKDVELRCDPISGHTALYWYRQSLGQGLEFLIYFQGNSAPDKSGLPSDRFSAERTGGSVSTLTIQRTQQEDSAVYLCASSFTSDEAFFGQGTRLTVV.

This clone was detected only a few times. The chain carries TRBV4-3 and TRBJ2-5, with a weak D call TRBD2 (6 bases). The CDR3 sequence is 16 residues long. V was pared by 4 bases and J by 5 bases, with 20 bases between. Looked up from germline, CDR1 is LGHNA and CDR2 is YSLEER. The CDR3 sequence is CASSLNLGTAGETQYF. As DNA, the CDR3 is TGCGCCAGCAGCCTAAACCTCGGGACTGCGGGGGAGACCCAGTACTTC.

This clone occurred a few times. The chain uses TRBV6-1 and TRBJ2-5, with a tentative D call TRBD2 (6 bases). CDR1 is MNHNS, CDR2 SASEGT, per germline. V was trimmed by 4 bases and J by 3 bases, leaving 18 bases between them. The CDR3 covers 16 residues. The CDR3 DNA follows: TGTGCCAGCAGTGGGTTTTCGAGGGCGGGGAAAGAGACCCAGTACTTC. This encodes CASSGFSRAGKETQYF.

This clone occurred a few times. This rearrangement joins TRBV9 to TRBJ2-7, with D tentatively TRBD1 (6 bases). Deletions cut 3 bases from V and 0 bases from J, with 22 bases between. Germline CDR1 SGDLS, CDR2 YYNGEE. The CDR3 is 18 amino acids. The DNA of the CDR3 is TGTGCCAGCAGCGGCTACTACACCGGGACATATTTCTCCTACGAGCAGTACTTC. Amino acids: CASSGYYTGTYFSYEQYF. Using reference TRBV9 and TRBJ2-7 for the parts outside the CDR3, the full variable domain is DSGVTQTPKHLITATGQRVTLRCSPRSGDLSVYWYQQSLDQGLQFLIQYYNGEERAKGNILERFSAQQFPDLHSELNLSSLELGDSALYFCASSGYYTGTYFSYEQYFGPGTRLTVT.

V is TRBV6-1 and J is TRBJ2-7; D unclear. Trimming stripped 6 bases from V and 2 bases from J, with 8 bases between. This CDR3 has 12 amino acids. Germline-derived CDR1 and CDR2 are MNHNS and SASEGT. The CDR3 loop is CASRVYPYEQYF. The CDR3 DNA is TGTGCCAGCAGGGTCTATCCCTACGAGCAGTACTTC.

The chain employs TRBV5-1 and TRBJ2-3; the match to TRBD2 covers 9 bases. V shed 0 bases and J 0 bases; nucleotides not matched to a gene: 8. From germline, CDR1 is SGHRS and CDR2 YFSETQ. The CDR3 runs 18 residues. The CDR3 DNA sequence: TGCGCCAGCAGCTTGGAAGGGCCTAGCGGGACTAGCACAGATACGCAGTATTTT. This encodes CASSLEGPSGTSTDTQYF.

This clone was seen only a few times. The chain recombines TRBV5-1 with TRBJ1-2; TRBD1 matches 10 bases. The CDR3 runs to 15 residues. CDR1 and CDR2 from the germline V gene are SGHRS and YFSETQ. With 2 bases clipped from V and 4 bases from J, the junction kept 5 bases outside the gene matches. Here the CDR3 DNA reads TGCGCCAGCAGCTTAGAGGGACAGGGGCCCTATGGCTACACCTTC. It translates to CASSLEGQGPYGYTF. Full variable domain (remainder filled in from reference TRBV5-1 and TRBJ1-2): KAGVTQTPRYLIKTRGQQVTLSCSPISGHRSVSWYQQTPGQGLQFLFEYFSETQRNKGNFPGRFSGRQFSNSRSEMNVSTLELGDSALYLCASSLEGQGPYGYTFGSGTRLTVV.

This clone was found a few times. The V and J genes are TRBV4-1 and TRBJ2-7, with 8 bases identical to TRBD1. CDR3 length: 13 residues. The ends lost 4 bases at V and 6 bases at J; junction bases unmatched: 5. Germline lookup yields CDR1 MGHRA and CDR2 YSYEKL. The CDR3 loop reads CASSPTGGPEQYF. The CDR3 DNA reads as TGCGCCAGCAGCCCCACAGGGGGGCCCGAGCAGTACTTC.

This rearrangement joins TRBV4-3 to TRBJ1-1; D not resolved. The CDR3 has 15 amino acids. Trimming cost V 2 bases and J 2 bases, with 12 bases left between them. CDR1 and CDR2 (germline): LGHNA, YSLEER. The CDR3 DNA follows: TGCGCCAGCAGCCAAAATCAGGCTTACAACACTGAAGCTTTCTTT. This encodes CASSQNQAYNTEAFF.

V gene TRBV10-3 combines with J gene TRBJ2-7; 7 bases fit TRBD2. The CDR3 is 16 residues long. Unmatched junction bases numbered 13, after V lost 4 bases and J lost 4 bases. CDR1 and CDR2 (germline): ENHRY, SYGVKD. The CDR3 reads CAISGGLSSGTYEQYF. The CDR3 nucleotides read TGTGCCATCAGTGGTGGGTTGAGCAGCGGGACTTACGAGCAGTACTTC.

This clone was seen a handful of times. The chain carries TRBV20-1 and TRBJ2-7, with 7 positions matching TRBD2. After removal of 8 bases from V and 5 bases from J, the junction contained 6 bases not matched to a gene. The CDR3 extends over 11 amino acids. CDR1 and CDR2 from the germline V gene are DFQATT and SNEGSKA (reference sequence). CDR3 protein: CSSDREDEQYF. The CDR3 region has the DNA TGCAGTTCCGACCGGGAGGACGAGCAGTACTTC.

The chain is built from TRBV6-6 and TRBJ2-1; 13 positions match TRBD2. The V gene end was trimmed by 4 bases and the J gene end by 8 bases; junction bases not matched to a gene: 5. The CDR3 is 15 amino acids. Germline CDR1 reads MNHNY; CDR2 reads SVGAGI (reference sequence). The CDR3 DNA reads TGTGCCAGCAGTTCCCGGACTAGCGGGGGCTATGAGCAGTTCTTC. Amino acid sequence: CASSSRTSGGYEQFF.